Listed here are 8 T cell receptor beta chains from one sample, sequenced in a study of T cell clones after liver transplantation. Some clones are missing from TCRdb's copy, which holds only in-frame ones; the method was immunoSEQ multiplex PCR. Of 70,000 to 80,000 clones listed, about 88% are singletons. Sequencing was performed on CD4+ T cells from blood, taken before liver transplant. The source is a human donor who received a liver transplant.

In its sample, this clone was seen once. The rearrangement links TRBV6-5 to TRBJ2-4, with 8 bases matching TRBD1. There are 13 residues in the CDR3. Per germline, CDR1 MNHEY and CDR2 SVGAGI. V dropped 4 bases and J dropped 5; count of bases not matched to a gene: 1. CDR3 in DNA: TGTGCCAGCAGTTTGGACAGGGAAAACATTCAGTACTTC. Protein sequence: CASSLDRENIQYF.

The V gene is TRBV6-5, the J gene TRBJ2-3; tentatively, D is TRBD1 (5 bases). The V gene lost 5 bases and the J gene lost 2 bases, with 8 bases spanning the gap. The CDR3 length is 13 residues. CDR1 and CDR2 (germline): MNHEY, SVGAGI. In nucleotides, the CDR3 is TGTGCCAGCAGTCAGACAGTCACAGATACGCAGTATTTT. It specifies CASSQTVTDTQYF.

This clone was seen once. The genes are TRBV7-3 and TRBJ2-2; no firm D call. V lost 2 bases and J 7 bases, leaving 14 bases between the germline ends. CDR3 size: 15 residues. The germline gives CDR1 SGHTA, CDR2 FQGTGA. In DNA form, the CDR3 reads TGTGCCAGCAGCTTAGGGCAAATGGGTGGCGGGGAGCTGTTTTTT. Its protein is CASSLGQMGGGELFF.

This chain connects TRBV6-6 to TRBJ2-1; 8 bases line up with TRBD2. CDR1 MNHNY and CDR2 SVGAGI come from the germline V gene (reference sequence). V lost 2 bases and J lost 2; bases outside the gene matches: 2. CDR3 length equals 15 residues. CDR3: CASSYPGRAYNEQFF. The CDR3 bases are TGTGCCAGCAGTTACCCCGGGAGGGCCTACAATGAGCAGTTCTTC.

The J gene is TRBJ1-3, the V gene TRBV28, with no clear D. Germline V CDR1 and CDR2: MDHEN, SYDVKM. V was pared by 3 bases and J by 2 bases, with 8 bases between. The CDR3 covers 14 residues. In DNA, the CDR3 is TGTGCCAGCAGTTTCTCGACAACTGGAAACACCATATATTTT. Its protein is CASSFSTTGNTIYF.

The genes are TRBV9 and TRBJ2-5; TRBD2 matches 12 bases. The V gene end was trimmed by 4 bases and the J gene end by 4 bases; junction bases not matched to a gene: 2. Per the germline V gene, CDR1 is SGDLS and CDR2 is YYNGEE. This CDR3 contains 14 residues. The CDR3 nucleotides are TGTGCCAGCAGCATGGGACTAGCGGGAGAGACCCAGTACTTC. This translates into CASSMGLAGETQYF. Drawing the rest from reference TRBV9 and TRBJ2-5, the complete variable domain is DSGVTQTPKHLITATGQRVTLRCSPRSGDLSVYWYQQSLDQGLQFLIQYYNGEERAKGNILERFSAQQFPDLHSELNLSSLELGDSALYFCASSMGLAGETQYFGPGTRLLVL.

This clone showed up just once. The chain combines TRBV29-1 with TRBJ2-1, with 7 bases aligning to TRBD1. V was pared by 5 bases and J by 10 bases, with 5 bases of the junction left unmatched. The V gene's germline CDR1 is SQVTM and CDR2 ANQGSEA. This CDR3 region has 11 residues. CDR3: CSVTGDREQFF. For the CDR3, the DNA is TGCAGCGTTACAGGGGACCGAGAGCAGTTCTTC.

This clone was observed once. The chain has TRBV7-9 and TRBJ2-5, with TRBD2 matching over 7 bases. CDR1 SEHNR and CDR2 FQNEAQ come from the germline V gene (reference sequence). This CDR3 contains 17 residues. Trimming cost V 6 bases and J 1 base; bases outside gene matches: 14. CDR3 sequence (DNA): TGTGCCAGCAGTCCGATACCGGGACTAACCCTCCAAGAGACCCAGTACTTC. It specifies CASSPIPGLTLQETQYF.